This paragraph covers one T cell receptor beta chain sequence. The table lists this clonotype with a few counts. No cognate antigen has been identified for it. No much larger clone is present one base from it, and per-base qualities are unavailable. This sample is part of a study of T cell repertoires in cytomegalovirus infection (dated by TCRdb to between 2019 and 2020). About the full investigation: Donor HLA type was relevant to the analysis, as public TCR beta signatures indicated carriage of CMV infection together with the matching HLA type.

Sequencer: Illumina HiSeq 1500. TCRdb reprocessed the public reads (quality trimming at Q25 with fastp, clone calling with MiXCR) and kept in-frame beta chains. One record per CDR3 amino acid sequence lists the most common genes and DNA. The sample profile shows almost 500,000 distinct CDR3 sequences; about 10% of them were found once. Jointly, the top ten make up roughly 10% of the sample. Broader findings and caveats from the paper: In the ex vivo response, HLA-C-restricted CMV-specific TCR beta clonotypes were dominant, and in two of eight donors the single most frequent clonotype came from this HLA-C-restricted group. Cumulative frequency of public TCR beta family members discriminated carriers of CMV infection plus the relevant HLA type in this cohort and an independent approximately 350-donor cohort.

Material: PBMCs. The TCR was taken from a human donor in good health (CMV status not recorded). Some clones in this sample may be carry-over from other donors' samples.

The DNA is as follows: TGTGCCAGCAGCGGGCCGGGGCACACTGAAGCTTTCTTT. It translates to CASSGPGHTEAFF. In this chain, TRBV9 is recombined with TRBJ1-1; TRBD1 is a possible D gene, resting on 5 matching bases. There are 13 amino acids in the CDR3, from cysteine to phenylalanine inclusive. The DNA shown is the 39-base CDR3, in frame from base 1. CDR1 and CDR2 were assigned from the germline V gene as SGDLS and YYNGEE. Deletion took 3 bases off V and 3 bases off J, with a span of 9 bases between the germline ends.